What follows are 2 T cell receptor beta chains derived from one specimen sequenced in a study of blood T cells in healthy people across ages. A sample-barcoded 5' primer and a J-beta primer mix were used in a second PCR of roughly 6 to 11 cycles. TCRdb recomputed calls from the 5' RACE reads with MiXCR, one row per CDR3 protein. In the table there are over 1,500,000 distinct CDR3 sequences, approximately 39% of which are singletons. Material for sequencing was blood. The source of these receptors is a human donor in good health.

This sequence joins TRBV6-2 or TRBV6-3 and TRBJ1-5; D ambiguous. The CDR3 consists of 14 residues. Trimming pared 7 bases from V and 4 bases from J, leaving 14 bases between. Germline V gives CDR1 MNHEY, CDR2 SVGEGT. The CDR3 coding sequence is TGTGCCAGCAAGTTTCTAACAGATAATCAGCCCCAGCATTTT. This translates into CASKFLTDNQPQHF.

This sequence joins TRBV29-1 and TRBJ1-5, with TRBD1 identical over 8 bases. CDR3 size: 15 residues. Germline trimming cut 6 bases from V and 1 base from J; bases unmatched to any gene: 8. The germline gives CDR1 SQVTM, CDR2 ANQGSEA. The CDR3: CSVGITGGSNQPQHF. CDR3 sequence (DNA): TGCAGCGTGGGAATTACAGGGGGGAGCAATCAGCCCCAGCATTTT.